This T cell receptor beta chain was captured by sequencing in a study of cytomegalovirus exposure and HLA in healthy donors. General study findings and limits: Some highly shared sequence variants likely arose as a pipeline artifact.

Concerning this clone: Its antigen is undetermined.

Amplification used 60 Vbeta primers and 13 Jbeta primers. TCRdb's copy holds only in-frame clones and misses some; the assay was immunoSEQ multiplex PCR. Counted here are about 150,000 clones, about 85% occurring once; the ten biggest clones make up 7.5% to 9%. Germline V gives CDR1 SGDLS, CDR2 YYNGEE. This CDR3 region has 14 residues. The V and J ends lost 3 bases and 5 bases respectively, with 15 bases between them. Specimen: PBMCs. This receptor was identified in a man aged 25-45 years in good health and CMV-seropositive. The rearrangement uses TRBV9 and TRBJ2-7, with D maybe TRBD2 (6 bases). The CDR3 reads CASSEDGGTHEQYF. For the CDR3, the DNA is TGTGCCAGCAGCGAAGACGGGGGAACGCACGAGCAGTACTTC.